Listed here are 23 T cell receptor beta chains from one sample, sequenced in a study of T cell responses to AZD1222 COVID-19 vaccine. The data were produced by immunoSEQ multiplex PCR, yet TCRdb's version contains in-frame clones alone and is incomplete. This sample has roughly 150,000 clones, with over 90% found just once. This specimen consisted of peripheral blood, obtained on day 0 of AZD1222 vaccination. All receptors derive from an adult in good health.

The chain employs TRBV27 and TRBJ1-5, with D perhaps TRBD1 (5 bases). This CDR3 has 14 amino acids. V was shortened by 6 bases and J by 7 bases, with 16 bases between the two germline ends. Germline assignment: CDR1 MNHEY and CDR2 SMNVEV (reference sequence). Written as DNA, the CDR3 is TGTGCCAGCAGCGAGAATAGGGGTGGCCAGCCCCAGCATTTT. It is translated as CASSENRGGQPQHF.

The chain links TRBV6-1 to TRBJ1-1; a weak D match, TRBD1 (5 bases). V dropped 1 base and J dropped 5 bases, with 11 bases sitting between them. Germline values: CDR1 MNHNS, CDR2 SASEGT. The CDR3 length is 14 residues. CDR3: CASSEGGFGTEAFF. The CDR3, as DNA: TGTGCCAGCAGTGAAGGGGGCTTCGGTACTGAAGCTTTCTTT.

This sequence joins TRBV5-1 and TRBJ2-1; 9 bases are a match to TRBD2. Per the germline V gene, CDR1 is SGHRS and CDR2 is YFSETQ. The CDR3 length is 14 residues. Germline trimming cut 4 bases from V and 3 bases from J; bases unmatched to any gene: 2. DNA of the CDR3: TGCGCCAGCAGCGAGACTAGCGGCTACAATGAGCAGTTCTTC. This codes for CASSETSGYNEQFF.

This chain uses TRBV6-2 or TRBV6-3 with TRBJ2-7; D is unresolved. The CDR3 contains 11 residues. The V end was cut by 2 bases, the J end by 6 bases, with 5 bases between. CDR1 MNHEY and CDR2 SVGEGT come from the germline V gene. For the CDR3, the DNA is TGTGCCAGCAGTTACGGGGTCGAGCAGTACTTC. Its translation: CASSYGVEQYF.

This chain's CDR3 is CAISEGTYNSPLHF. CDR3 DNA: TGTGCCATCAGTGAGGGTACTTATAATTCACCCCTCCACTTT. This rearrangement joins TRBV10-3 to TRBJ1-6; D is unresolved. V shed 2 bases and J shed 4 bases, with 6 bases lying between them. CDR3 length: 14 amino acids. Germline V gene data show CDR1 as ENHRY and CDR2 as SYGVKD.

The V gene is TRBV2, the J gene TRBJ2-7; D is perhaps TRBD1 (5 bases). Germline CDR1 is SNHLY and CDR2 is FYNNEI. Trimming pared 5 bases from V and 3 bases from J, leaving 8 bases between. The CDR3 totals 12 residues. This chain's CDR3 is CASSQGIYEQYF. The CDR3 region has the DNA TGTGCCAGCAGTCAGGGTATCTACGAGCAGTACTTC.

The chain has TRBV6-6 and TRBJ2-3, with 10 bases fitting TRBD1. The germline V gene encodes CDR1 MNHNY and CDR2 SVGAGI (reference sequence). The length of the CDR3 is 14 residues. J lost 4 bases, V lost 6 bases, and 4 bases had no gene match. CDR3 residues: CASRGQGKADTQYF. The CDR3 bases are TGTGCCAGCAGGGGACAGGGGAAGGCAGATACGCAGTATTTT.

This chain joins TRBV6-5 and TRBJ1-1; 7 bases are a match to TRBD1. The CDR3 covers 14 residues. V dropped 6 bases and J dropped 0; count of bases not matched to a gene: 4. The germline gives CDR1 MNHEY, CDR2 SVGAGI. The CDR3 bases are TGTGCCAGCAGGGACAGGATTATGAACACTGAAGCTTTCTTT. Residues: CASRDRIMNTEAFF.

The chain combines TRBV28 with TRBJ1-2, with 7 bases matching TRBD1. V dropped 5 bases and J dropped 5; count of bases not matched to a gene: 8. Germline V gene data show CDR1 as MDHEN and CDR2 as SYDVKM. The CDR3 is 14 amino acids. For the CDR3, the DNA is TGTGCCAGCAGTCAAGGACAGGATGGGTATGGCTACACCTTC. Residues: CASSQGQDGYGYTF.

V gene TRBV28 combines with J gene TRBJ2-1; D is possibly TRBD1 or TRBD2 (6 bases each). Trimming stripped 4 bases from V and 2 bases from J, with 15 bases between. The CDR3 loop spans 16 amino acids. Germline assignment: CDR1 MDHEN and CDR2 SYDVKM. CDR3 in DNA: TGTGCCAGCAGTTCTCACGCGGGACAAGCCTACAATGAGCAGTTCTTC. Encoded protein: CASSSHAGQAYNEQFF.

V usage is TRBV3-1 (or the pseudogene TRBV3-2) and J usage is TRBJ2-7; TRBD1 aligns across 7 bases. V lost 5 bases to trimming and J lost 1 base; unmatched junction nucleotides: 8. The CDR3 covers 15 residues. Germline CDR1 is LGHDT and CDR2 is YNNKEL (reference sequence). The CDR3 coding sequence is TGTGCCAGCAGCTCCCGGACAGGCGGTTCCTACGAGCAGTACTTC. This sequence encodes CASSSRTGGSYEQYF.

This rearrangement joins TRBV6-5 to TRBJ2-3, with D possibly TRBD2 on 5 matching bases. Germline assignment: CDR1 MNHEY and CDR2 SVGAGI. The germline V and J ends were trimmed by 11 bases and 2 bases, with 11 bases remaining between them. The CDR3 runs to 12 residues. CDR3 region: CAGEGDTDTQYF. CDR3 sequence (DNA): TGTGCCGGAGAGGGAGACACAGATACGCAGTATTTT.

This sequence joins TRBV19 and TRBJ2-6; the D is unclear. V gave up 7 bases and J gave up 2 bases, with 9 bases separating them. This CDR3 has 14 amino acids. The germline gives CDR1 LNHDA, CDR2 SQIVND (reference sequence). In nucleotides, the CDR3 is TGTGCCAGTAAGCAGGTAGCTGGGGCCAACGTCCTGACTTTC. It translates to CASKQVAGANVLTF.

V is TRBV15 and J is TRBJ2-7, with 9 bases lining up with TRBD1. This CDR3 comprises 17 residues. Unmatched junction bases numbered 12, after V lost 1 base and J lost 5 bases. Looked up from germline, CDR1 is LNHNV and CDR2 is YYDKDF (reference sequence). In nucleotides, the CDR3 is TGTGCCACCAGCAGAGGTGCACCGGGACAGGGTAGCGACGAGCAGTACTTC. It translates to CATSRGAPGQGSDEQYF.

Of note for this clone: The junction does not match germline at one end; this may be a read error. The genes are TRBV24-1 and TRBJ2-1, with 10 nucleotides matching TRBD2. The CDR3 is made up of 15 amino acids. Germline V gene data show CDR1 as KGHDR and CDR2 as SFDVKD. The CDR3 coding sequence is TGTGCCACCAGCGATTTGAGCGGGAGGGTTAATGAGCAGTTCTTC. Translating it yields CATSDLSGRVNEQFF.

Here the CDR3 reads CSASQGLVSEQYF. DNA of the CDR3: TGCAGTGCTAGTCAGGGGCTAGTGAGCGAGCAGTACTTC. This sequence joins TRBV20-1 and TRBJ2-7; TRBD1 is a possible D gene (6 bases). The CDR3 extends over 13 amino acids. Trimming took off 3 bases at V and 6 bases at J, with 15 bases between the two ends. Germline values: CDR1 DFQATT, CDR2 SNEGSKA (reference sequence).

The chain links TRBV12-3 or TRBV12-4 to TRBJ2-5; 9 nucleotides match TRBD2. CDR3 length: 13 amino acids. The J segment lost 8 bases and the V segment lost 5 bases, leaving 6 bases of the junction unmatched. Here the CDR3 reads CASSTSSGGTQYF. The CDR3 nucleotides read TGTGCCAGCAGTACCAGTAGCGGGGGCACCCAGTACTTC.

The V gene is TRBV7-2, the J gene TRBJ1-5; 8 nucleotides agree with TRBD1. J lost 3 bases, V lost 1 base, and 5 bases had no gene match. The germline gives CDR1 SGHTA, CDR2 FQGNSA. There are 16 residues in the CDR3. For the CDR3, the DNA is TGTGCCAGCAGCTTAGGGGGGACAGGATACAATCAGCCCCAGCATTTT. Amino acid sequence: CASSLGGTGYNQPQHF.

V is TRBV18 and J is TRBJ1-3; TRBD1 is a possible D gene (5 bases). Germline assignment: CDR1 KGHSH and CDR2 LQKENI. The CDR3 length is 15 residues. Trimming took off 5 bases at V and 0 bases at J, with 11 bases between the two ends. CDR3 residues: CASSGTVDSGNTIYF. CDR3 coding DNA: TGTGCCAGCTCAGGGACTGTTGACTCTGGAAACACCATATATTTT.

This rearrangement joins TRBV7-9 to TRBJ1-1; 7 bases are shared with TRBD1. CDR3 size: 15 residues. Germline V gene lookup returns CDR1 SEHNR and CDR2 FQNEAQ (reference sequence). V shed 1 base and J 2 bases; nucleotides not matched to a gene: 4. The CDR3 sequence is CASSLGDSGNTEAFF. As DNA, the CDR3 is TGTGCCAGCAGCTTAGGGGACAGTGGTAACACTGAAGCTTTCTTT.

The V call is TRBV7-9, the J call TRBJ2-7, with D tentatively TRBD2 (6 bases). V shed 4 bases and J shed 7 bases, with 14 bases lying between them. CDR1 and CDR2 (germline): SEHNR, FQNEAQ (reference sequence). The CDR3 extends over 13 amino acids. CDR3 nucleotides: TGTGCCAGCAGCTCGGGACTTTCTGTGGAGCAGTACTTC. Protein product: CASSSGLSVEQYF.

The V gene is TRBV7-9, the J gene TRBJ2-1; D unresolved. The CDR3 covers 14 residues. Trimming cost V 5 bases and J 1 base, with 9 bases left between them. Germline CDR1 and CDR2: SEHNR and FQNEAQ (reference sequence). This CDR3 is CASSLLSSYNEQFF. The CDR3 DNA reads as TGTGCCAGCAGCCTCTTGTCTTCCTACAATGAGCAGTTCTTC.

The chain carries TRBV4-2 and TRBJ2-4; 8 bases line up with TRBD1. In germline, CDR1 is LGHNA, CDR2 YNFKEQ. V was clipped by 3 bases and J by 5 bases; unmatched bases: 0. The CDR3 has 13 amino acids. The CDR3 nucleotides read TGTGCCAGCAGCCAGGACAGGGAAAACATTCAGTACTTC. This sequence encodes CASSQDRENIQYF.